This TCR beta chain emerged from a study of OX40 agonist ivuxolimab in advanced cancers. Study context: Patients treated during dose escalation were battling hepatocellular carcinoma, melanoma, renal cell or head and neck cancer.

This clone was observed a single time. Sequenced by immunoSEQ multiplex PCR; TCRdb stores in-frame clones only, minus some. The sample lists around 23,000 clones; around 85% were seen once. Collection of blood occurred at baseline, at cycle 4 day 1, and at cycle 7 day 1. This sample comprised CD4+ or CD8+ T cells sorted from blood, obtained in a trial of the OX40 agonist ivuxolimab. The sequence was obtained from an adult with an advanced solid tumor such as melanoma, head and neck, liver or kidney cancer.

This chain's CDR3 is CASSWGTYNEQFF. In DNA, the CDR3 is TGTGCCAGCAGTTGGGGGACGTACAATGAGCAGTTCTTC. The chain joins TRBV6-6 to TRBJ2-1; tentatively, D is TRBD1 or TRBD2 (5 bases each). Trimming removed 4 bases from V and 4 bases from J, with 8 bases in between. Germline loops: CDR1 MNHNY, CDR2 SVGAGI (reference sequence). The CDR3 runs 13 residues.